A single sample is the source of the 21 T cell receptor beta chains below, sequenced in a study of cytomegalovirus exposure and HLA in healthy donors. The study ran its PCR with 60 Vbeta and 13 Jbeta primers. Assay: immunoSEQ multiplex PCR; the TCRdb copy retains only in-frame clones and omits some. The sample gives about 180,000 clones, just under 80% of which show up once; about 1.9% is in the top ten. Sequencing was done on a sample of PBMCs. The receptors come from a woman under 40 in good health and CMV-seronegative.

This clone turned up a few times. The rearrangement links TRBV4-3 to TRBJ1-1, with D possibly matching TRBD1 (5 bases). The CDR3 extends over 14 amino acids. Germline values: CDR1 LGHNA, CDR2 YSLEER. With 1 base removed from V and 5 bases from J, the gap between germline ends came to 11 bases. The CDR3 here is CASSQVWGGTEAFF. CDR3 in DNA: TGCGCCAGCAGCCAAGTTTGGGGGGGGACTGAAGCTTTCTTT.

This clone came up once. V is TRBV30 and J is TRBJ2-7, with TRBD1 matching 10 bases. The germline gives CDR1 GTSNPN, CDR2 SVGIG (reference sequence). The V segment lost 3 bases and the J segment 2 bases; nucleotides outside the gene matches: 7. The CDR3 has 15 amino acids. The CDR3 region is CAWSAGTGVPYEQYF. The CDR3 bases are TGTGCCTGGAGCGCCGGGACAGGGGTCCCCTACGAGCAGTACTTC.

The chain has TRBV10-3 and TRBJ1-5; 7 nucleotides align to TRBD1. This CDR3 contains 14 residues. CDR1 ENHRY and CDR2 SYGVKD come from the germline V gene. Trimming at V came to 2 bases and at J to 7 bases, leaving 5 bases not matched to a gene. This CDR3 is CAISERQGDQPQHF. The CDR3 DNA sequence: TGTGCCATCAGTGAGAGACAGGGCGACCAGCCCCAGCATTTT.

This clone appeared once. The chain is built from TRBV15 and TRBJ2-1; TRBD1 matches 7 bases. CDR1 and CDR2 from the germline V gene are LNHNV and YYDKDF (reference sequence). V shed 3 bases, J shed 4 bases, and the junction held 3 bases outside the gene matches. The CDR3 has 14 residues. CDR3 coding DNA: TGTGCCACCAGCAGTTTACAGGGGTACAATGAGCAGTTCTTC. Its protein is CATSSLQGYNEQFF.

The CDR3 nucleotides are TGTGCCAGCAGTCACCGACAGGGAAGCTCCTACAATGAGCAGTTCTTC. Protein: CASSHRQGSSYNEQFF. This chain uses TRBV7-3 with TRBJ2-1, with 7 bases matching TRBD1. Germline V gene lookup returns CDR1 SGHTA and CDR2 FQGTGA. The CDR3 extends over 16 amino acids. Unmatched junction bases numbered 8, after V lost 6 bases and J lost 0 bases.

The chain employs TRBV9 and TRBJ2-3; D uncertain. The germline V gene encodes CDR1 SGDLS and CDR2 YYNGEE. Trimming removed 0 bases at V and 0 bases at J, with 8 bases between. CDR3 length: 15 amino acids. The CDR3, as DNA: TGTGCCAGCAGCGTAGGAGGTCCTAGCACAGATACGCAGTATTTT. Amino acid sequence: CASSVGGPSTDTQYF.

The chain has TRBV29-1 and TRBJ2-6; a possible D gene is TRBD1 (6 bases). Trimming took off 1 base at V and 4 bases at J, with 20 bases between the two ends. The V gene's germline CDR1 is SQVTM and CDR2 ANQGSEA. This CDR3 region has 18 residues. CDR3: CSVEARDRRLWGANVLTF. DNA of the CDR3: TGCAGCGTTGAAGCCCGCGACAGGAGGCTTTGGGGGGCCAACGTCCTGACTTTC.

The V gene is TRBV2, the J gene TRBJ1-1, with 7 bases identical to TRBD1. This CDR3 region has 13 residues. Losses at the gene ends were 8 bases for V and 0 bases for J; bases not matched to a gene: 3. Germline CDR1 is SNHLY and CDR2 is FYNNEI. The CDR3 DNA reads TGTGCCAGCGGGGGACAGCTGAACACTGAAGCTTTCTTT. Its protein product is CASGGQLNTEAFF.

The chain recombines TRBV2 with TRBJ2-2; 8 bases line up with TRBD1. Trimming took 4 bases from V and 6 from J; bases not matched to a gene: 13. Germline V lookup: CDR1 SNHLY, CDR2 FYNNEI. The CDR3 covers 17 residues. This CDR3 is CASSGVGRTGRAGELFF. The CDR3 nucleotides are TGTGCCAGCAGTGGAGTAGGGAGGACAGGGCGGGCCGGGGAGCTGTTTTTT.

The CDR3 DNA follows: TGTGCCAGCTCAATAACGTCAGTGGGGGGGTCCGCCGAGCAGTACTTC. This sequence encodes CASSITSVGGSAEQYF. The chain employs TRBV18 and TRBJ2-7; 7 positions match TRBD2. V shed 5 bases, J shed 6 bases, and the junction held 16 bases outside the gene matches. Germline CDR1 and CDR2: KGHSH and LQKENI. CDR3 length: 16 amino acids.

J is TRBJ2-7 and V is TRBV7-9, with 12 bases lining up with TRBD2. Germline V lookup: CDR1 SEHNR, CDR2 FQNEAQ (reference sequence). The CDR3 loop spans 16 amino acids. Trimming cost V 4 bases and J 2 bases; bases outside gene matches: 6. CDR3 sequence reads: CASSSWTSGKPYEQYF. The CDR3 DNA is TGTGCCAGCAGCTCCTGGACTAGCGGGAAACCCTACGAGCAGTACTTC.

This chain links TRBV4-3 with TRBJ1-5; no firm D call. Germline-derived CDR1 and CDR2 are LGHNA and YSLEER. The CDR3 is made up of 14 amino acids. Deletions cut 2 bases from V and 4 bases from J, with 9 bases between. In DNA form, the CDR3 reads TGCGCCAGCAGCCAACTCTATCCGAATCAGCCCCAGCATTTT. Protein product: CASSQLYPNQPQHF.

The rearrangement links TRBV5-1 to TRBJ2-3; D may be TRBD1 (6 bases). This CDR3 contains 15 residues. Germline values: CDR1 SGHRS, CDR2 YFSETQ. V gave up 4 bases and J gave up 8 bases, with 20 bases separating them. The chain's CDR3 is CASSPSTGQVGTQYF. In nucleotides, the CDR3 is TGCGCCAGCAGCCCCTCTACAGGGCAAGTAGGTACGCAGTATTTT.

V usage is TRBV5-1 and J usage is TRBJ1-2; 8 bases are a match to TRBD1. The junction had 2 bases not matched to a gene; V was cut back by 0 bases and J by 1 base. This CDR3 is built from 15 residues. Looked up from germline, CDR1 is SGHRS and CDR2 is YFSETQ. The CDR3 here is CASSLADRDNYGYTF. The CDR3 bases are TGCGCCAGCAGCTTGGCGGACAGGGATAACTATGGCTACACCTTC.

V gene TRBV18 combines with J gene TRBJ2-2, with D possibly being TRBD1 (5 bases). Germline-derived CDR1 and CDR2 are KGHSH and LQKENI. The CDR3 contains 17 residues. V lost 3 bases to trimming and J lost 0 bases, with 14 bases between them. CDR3 coding DNA: TGTGCCAGCTCACCGGGTCCAAGGACAACGAACACCGGGGAGCTGTTTTTT. Its translation: CASSPGPRTTNTGELFF.

The V call is TRBV19, the J call TRBJ2-3, with 13 bases fitting TRBD2. Trimming at V came to 3 bases and at J to 5 bases, leaving 5 bases not matched to a gene. The CDR3 extends over 16 amino acids. The V gene's germline CDR1 is LNHDA and CDR2 SQIVND (reference sequence). CDR3 nucleotides: TGTGCCAGTAGTATTACTAGCGGGGGGGCAGGAGATACGCAGTATTTT. Residues: CASSITSGGAGDTQYF.

This clone has a handful of counts. CDR3 bases: TGTGCCAGTAGTTCCCGGACAGGGGCCTATGGCTACACCTTC. Amino acid sequence: CASSSRTGAYGYTF. V is TRBV19 and J is TRBJ1-2; 9 nucleotides match TRBD1. Trimming cost V 5 bases and J 4 bases; bases outside gene matches: 5. The CDR3 is 14 residues long. Looked up from germline, CDR1 is LNHDA and CDR2 is SQIVND (reference sequence).

This chain uses TRBV27 with TRBJ1-4; possibly TRBD1 for D (5 bases). There are 14 residues in the CDR3. V was cut by 3 bases and J by 5 bases, with 10 bases left in between. Per the germline V gene, CDR1 is MNHEY and CDR2 is SMNVEV (reference sequence). This CDR3 reads CASSLTVANEKLFF. The CDR3 bases are TGTGCCAGCAGTTTGACAGTTGCGAATGAAAAACTGTTTTTT.

V usage is TRBV30 and J usage is TRBJ1-4; a weak D match, TRBD1 (6 bases). Germline CDR1 GTSNPN, CDR2 SVGIG (reference sequence). V dropped 1 base and J dropped 8 bases, with 14 bases sitting between them. CDR3 size: 14 residues. As DNA, the CDR3 is TGTGCCTGGAGTGGAGGGGGGGGAAGAGAAAAACTGTTTTTT. It is translated as CAWSGGGGREKLFF.

The chain couples TRBV12-5 to TRBJ1-2; the D is unclear. The V end lost 1 base, the J end lost 3 bases, and 12 bases lay between the germline ends. This CDR3 has 15 amino acids. Germline lookup yields CDR1 LGHNT and CDR2 FRNRAP. In nucleotides, the CDR3 is TGTGCTAGTGGTTTGGCCCCCGGGATATACTATGGCTACACCTTC. It specifies CASGLAPGIYYGYTF.

V usage is TRBV25-1 and J usage is TRBJ1-4; D unclear. Germline loops: CDR1 MGHDK, CDR2 SYGVNS. CDR3 size: 15 residues. Trimming left V 4 bases short and J 3 bases short, with 12 bases between. CDR3 amino acids: CASSGRRAANEKLFF. For the CDR3, the DNA is TGTGCCAGCAGTGGCCGGAGGGCGGCTAATGAAAAACTGTTTTTT.